The 31 T cell receptor beta chains below were found in one sample sequenced in a study of cytomegalovirus exposure and HLA in healthy donors. Sequencing used immunoSEQ multiplex PCR; TCRdb keeps in-frame clones, though not all of them. This table has 71,000 or so clones, nearly 95% appearing once. The sequencing sample was made of PBMCs. The receptors shown here come from a woman between 18 and 29 years old in good health and CMV-seronegative.

V usage is TRBV18 and J usage is TRBJ2-1; no clear D gene. Germline V gene data show CDR1 as KGHSH and CDR2 as LQKENI. Trimming cost V 3 bases and J 7 bases, with 10 bases left between them. This CDR3 spans 13 amino acids. For the CDR3, the DNA is TGTGCCAGCTCACCCAGTAACCTGAATGAGCAGTTCTTC. Its translation: CASSPSNLNEQFF.

CDR3 sequence reads: CASSPLPHFGISTDTQYF. The CDR3, as DNA: TGCGCCAGCAGCCCACTACCCCACTTCGGGATAAGCACAGATACGCAGTATTTT. The chain combines TRBV4-1 with TRBJ2-3; D possibly corresponds to TRBD2 (5 bases). Per germline, CDR1 MGHRA and CDR2 YSYEKL. This CDR3 contains 18 residues. Trimming removed 4 bases at V and 0 bases at J, with 20 bases between.

J is TRBJ1-1 and V is TRBV19, with TRBD1 as a possible D gene (5 bases). The ends were cut back, 6 bases at V and 3 bases at J, with 11 bases in the middle. Germline V CDR1 and CDR2: LNHDA, SQIVND (reference sequence). The length of the CDR3 is 13 residues. The CDR3 bases are TGTGCCAGTAGAAGTCAGGGTGACACTGAAGCTTTCTTT. Amino acid sequence: CASRSQGDTEAFF.

The rearrangement joins TRBV5-4 to TRBJ2-1, with 8 positions matching TRBD2. V dropped 4 bases and J dropped 4; count of bases not matched to a gene: 1. This CDR3 spans 13 amino acids. Germline-derived CDR1 and CDR2 are SGHNT and YYREEE (reference sequence). In DNA, the CDR3 is TGTGCCAGCAGCACTAGCGGTTACAATGAGCAGTTCTTC. It codes for CASSTSGYNEQFF.

As regards this clone: Other DNA sequences within the sample encode an identical CDR3. The rearrangement joins TRBV5-6 to TRBJ1-1; weak D call: TRBD1 (6 bases). Germline lookup yields CDR1 SGHDT and CDR2 YYEEEE. V lost 1 base and J lost 5, with 9 bases in between. CDR3 length: 13 residues. DNA of the CDR3: TGTGCCAGCAGCTTGAAAGGGGGAACTGAAGCTTTCTTT. It yields the protein CASSLKGGTEAFF. Full variable domain (remainder filled in from reference TRBV5-6 and TRBJ1-1): DAGVTQSPTHLIKTRGQQVTLRCSPKSGHDTVSWYQQALGQGPQFIFQYYEEEERQRGNFPDRFSGHQFPNYSSELNVNALLLGDSALYLCASSLKGGTEAFFGQGTRLTVV.

The chain is built from TRBV29-1 and TRBJ1-1, with no clear D. The CDR3 consists of 10 residues. Germline-derived CDR1 and CDR2 are SQVTM and ANQGSEA. The V gene lost 4 bases and the J gene lost 11 bases, with 11 bases spanning the gap. In DNA, the CDR3 is TGCAGCGTTGTTGAGCCCCACGCTTTCTTT. As protein: CSVVEPHAFF.

The chain joins TRBV14 to TRBJ2-2; 7 nucleotides agree with TRBD1. Losses at the gene ends were 5 bases for V and 1 base for J; bases not matched to a gene: 10. The CDR3 spans 17 residues. Germline V gene sequence: CDR1 SGHDN, CDR2 FVKESK. The CDR3 reads CASSFKPGQMNTGELFF. The CDR3 DNA follows: TGTGCCAGCAGCTTTAAACCGGGACAGATGAACACCGGGGAGCTGTTTTTT.

The chain has TRBV18 and TRBJ2-5, with 8 bases matching TRBD1. Per germline, CDR1 KGHSH and CDR2 LQKENI. The CDR3 contains 16 residues. V was clipped by 0 bases and J by 0 bases; unmatched bases: 3. CDR3 region: CASSPPGTGNQETQYF. Here the CDR3 DNA reads TGTGCCAGCTCACCACCTGGGACAGGTAACCAAGAGACCCAGTACTTC. Using reference TRBV18 and TRBJ2-5 for the parts outside the CDR3, the full variable domain is NAGVMQNPRHLVRRRGQEARLRCSPMKGHSHVYWYRQLPEEGLKFMVYLQKENIIDESGMPKERFSAEFPKEGPSILRIQQVVRGDSAAYFCASSPPGTGNQETQYFGPGTRLLVL.

V and J are TRBV29-1 and TRBJ2-3, with D possibly matching TRBD2 (5 bases). This CDR3 has 12 residues. The germline V and J ends were trimmed by 8 bases and 4 bases, with 13 bases remaining between them. CDR1 is SQVTM, CDR2 ANQGSEA, per germline. In DNA, the CDR3 is TGCAGCTCTAGTGGGAGTCCAGATACGCAGTATTTT. It translates to CSSSGSPDTQYF.

The chain uses TRBV7-8 and TRBJ1-5; no reliable D call. There are 13 residues in the CDR3. Germline V gene data show CDR1 as SGHVS and CDR2 as FQNEAQ. Trimming shortened V by 5 bases and J by 4 bases, and 9 bases separated the two germline ends. CDR3 bases: TGTGCCAGCAGCCCTAACGAAAATCAGCCCCAGCATTTT. Translation: CASSPNENQPQHF. The variable domain in full, completed from reference TRBV7-8 and TRBJ1-5, reads GAGVSQSPRYKVAKRGQDVALRCDPISGHVSLFWYQQALGQGPEFLTYFQNEAQLDKSGLPSDRFFAERPEGSVSTLKIQRTQQEDSAVYLCASSPNENQPQHFGDGTRLSIL.

The chain recombines TRBV11-1 with TRBJ2-7; the D gene is possibly TRBD2 (6 bases). Germline V gene lookup returns CDR1 SGHAT and CDR2 FQDESV (reference sequence). The CDR3 is 14 residues long. V gave up 3 bases and J gave up 2 bases, with 11 bases separating them. CDR3 sequence reads: CASSLAGITYEQYF. The CDR3 DNA follows: TGTGCCAGCAGCTTGGCGGGGATAACCTACGAGCAGTACTTC.

V gene TRBV27 combines with J gene TRBJ2-2, with 12 bases matching TRBD2. The germline CDR1 and CDR2 sequences are MNHEY and SMNVEV (reference sequence). The CDR3 is 19 amino acids. The junction had 12 bases not matched to a gene; V was cut back by 3 bases and J by 4 bases. In nucleotides, the CDR3 is TGTGCCAGCAGTTTCCGGCCCCGACTAGCGGGAGTTGGCACCGGGGAGCTGTTTTTT. It codes for CASSFRPRLAGVGTGELFF.

This clone showed up just once. J is TRBJ2-7 and V is TRBV28, with D perhaps matching TRBD1 (6 bases). The length of the CDR3 is 14 residues. V was pared by 2 bases and J by 5 bases, with 13 bases between. From germline, CDR1 is MDHEN and CDR2 SYDVKM. The chain's CDR3 is CASSLRSTGNEQYF. CDR3 coding DNA: TGTGCCAGCAGTTTACGCTCAACAGGGAACGAGCAGTACTTC.

The genes are TRBV12-5 and TRBJ1-1; D not resolved. Trimming left V 1 base short and J 5 bases short, with 8 bases between. The CDR3 spans 13 residues. Germline CDR1 is LGHNT and CDR2 is FRNRAP. CDR3 sequence: CASGLDTRTEAFF. CDR3 nucleotide sequence: TGTGCTAGTGGTTTGGACACCCGTACTGAAGCTTTCTTT.

The gene calls are TRBV9 and TRBJ1-1; D gene unclear. This CDR3 is 14 amino acids long. Germline CDR1 and CDR2: SGDLS and YYNGEE. Trimming left V 2 bases short and J 1 base short, with 9 bases between. CDR3 nucleotide sequence: TGTGCCAGCAGCGTTATTTCCGGGAACACTGAAGCTTTCTTT. Protein: CASSVISGNTEAFF. The full variable domain, its missing parts supplied by reference TRBV9 and TRBJ1-1, is DSGVTQTPKHLITATGQRVTLRCSPRSGDLSVYWYQQSLDQGLQFLIQYYNGEERAKGNILERFSAQQFPDLHSELNLSSLELGDSALYFCASSVISGNTEAFFGQGTRLTVV.

The chain recombines TRBV4-1 with TRBJ2-7; TRBD1 matches 10 bases. This CDR3 comprises 21 residues. Germline V CDR1 and CDR2: MGHRA, YSYEKL. J gave up 5 bases and V 4 bases, and 26 bases lay outside the gene matches. This chain's CDR3 is CASSLERLTTTGTGARNEQYF. The CDR3, as DNA: TGCGCCAGCAGCCTAGAACGGCTCACCACAACCGGGACAGGGGCTCGGAACGAGCAGTACTTC.

The chain has TRBV28 and TRBJ2-7, with TRBD2 matching over 7 bases. Germline V gene sequence: CDR1 MDHEN, CDR2 SYDVKM. The CDR3 runs to 11 residues. J was trimmed by 7 bases and V by 5 bases; bases with no gene match: 2. The CDR3 sequence: CASSPRGEQYF. In DNA, the CDR3 is TGTGCCAGCAGTCCGCGGGGGGAGCAGTACTTC.

The V call is TRBV7-8, the J call TRBJ2-5; TRBD2 matches at 9 bases. CDR3 length: 20 amino acids. CDR1 is SGHVS and CDR2 is FQNEAQ in the germline V gene. Trimming removed 1 base from V and 0 bases from J; junction bases left unmatched: 15. The CDR3 nucleotides read TGTGCCAGCAGCTTAGTCCTGGGGCTAGCGGGGATAGAAAACCAAGAGACCCAGTACTTC. Its protein product is CASSLVLGLAGIENQETQYF.

The table lists this clone with a count of one. V usage is TRBV14 and J usage is TRBJ2-7; TRBD2 matches at 7 bases. Per germline, CDR1 SGHDN and CDR2 FVKESK. With V trimmed by 1 base and J by 3 bases, 6 bases remained unmatched. The CDR3 covers 15 residues. The CDR3 nucleotides are TGTGCCAGCAGCCAAGTTCGAGGGAGGGACTACGAGCAGTACTTC. Protein product: CASSQVRGRDYEQYF.

This clone was picked up one time. In the same sample, other DNA sequences code for this CDR3. V gene TRBV5-1 combines with J gene TRBJ2-7; 8 nucleotides align to TRBD1. The V gene end was trimmed by 4 bases and the J gene end by 0 bases; junction bases not matched to a gene: 3. This CDR3 has 14 residues. Germline lookup yields CDR1 SGHRS and CDR2 YFSETQ. Written as DNA, the CDR3 is TGCGCCAGCAGCCTGGACAGGGCCTCCTACGAGCAGTACTTC. Residues: CASSLDRASYEQYF.

This chain joins TRBV10-2 and TRBJ2-7, with 10 positions matching TRBD2. The CDR3 is 16 amino acids. The trim removed 4 bases at V and 3 bases at J, leaving 9 bases unmatched. Germline-derived CDR1 and CDR2 are WSHSY and SAAADI. DNA for the CDR3: TGCGCCAGCAGTGGGACTATAGCGGGGGGACACTACGAGCAGTACTTC. It codes for CASSGTIAGGHYEQYF.

The rearrangement links TRBV5-1 to TRBJ2-2, with 11 bases that match TRBD2. Germline V gene data show CDR1 as SGHRS and CDR2 as YFSETQ. J was trimmed by 6 bases and V by 5 bases; bases with no gene match: 9. The CDR3 has 16 amino acids. CDR3 in amino acids: CASRTATSGTSGELFF. CDR3 DNA sequence: TGCGCCAGCAGGACGGCGACTAGCGGGACATCCGGGGAGCTGTTTTTT. Complete variable domain (other parts from reference TRBV5-1 and TRBJ2-2): KAGVTQTPRYLIKTRGQQVTLSCSPISGHRSVSWYQQTPGQGLQFLFEYFSETQRNKGNFPGRFSGRQFSNSRSEMNVSTLELGDSALYLCASRTATSGTSGELFFGEGSRLTVL.

This sequence joins TRBV5-4 and TRBJ2-1; tentatively, D is TRBD2 (5 bases). From germline, CDR1 is SGHNT and CDR2 YYREEE (reference sequence). The CDR3 spans 14 residues. V was trimmed by 7 bases and J by 0 bases, leaving 11 bases between them. CDR3 sequence (DNA): TGTGCCAGCTCCCCGGGGAGCTCCTACAATGAGCAGTTCTTC. This encodes CASSPGSSYNEQFF. Together with reference TRBV5-4 and TRBJ2-1, the CDR3 gives the full variable domain: ETGVTQSPTHLIKTRGQQVTLRCSSQSGHNTVSWYQQALGQGPQFIFQYYREEENGRGNFPPRFSGLQFPNYSSELNVNALELDDSALYLCASSPGSSYNEQFFGPGTRLTVL.

The rearrangement joins TRBV2 to TRBJ2-3, with D perhaps TRBD2 (6 bases). V was pared by 3 bases and J by 3 bases, with 13 bases between. Germline CDR1 SNHLY, CDR2 FYNNEI. The CDR3 consists of 15 residues. CDR3 amino acids: CASSDIGTQTDTQYF. DNA of the CDR3: TGTGCCAGCAGTGACATCGGGACTCAGACAGATACGCAGTATTTT.

The chain joins TRBV7-9 to TRBJ2-5; 8 bases match TRBD1. Germline loops: CDR1 SEHNR, CDR2 FQNEAQ (reference sequence). This CDR3 contains 16 residues. V lost 1 base, J lost 3 bases, and 7 bases stayed unmatched. CDR3 amino acids: CASSLENRGSEETQYF. CDR3 nucleotides: TGTGCCAGCAGCTTAGAGAACAGGGGGTCGGAAGAGACCCAGTACTTC.

This chain links TRBV15 with TRBJ2-2, with D possibly matching TRBD2 (5 bases). This CDR3 has 20 residues. The ends were cut back, 0 bases at V and 3 bases at J, with 23 bases in the middle. The germline CDR1 and CDR2 sequences are LNHNV and YYDKDF (reference sequence). CDR3 in DNA: TGTGCCACCAGCAGAGATAGTACGAGGAGGTTCAAACACGACACCGGGGAGCTGTTTTTT. Residues: CATSRDSTRRFKHDTGELFF.

This chain connects TRBV27 to TRBJ2-7, with 12 bases that match TRBD1. Germline lookup yields CDR1 MNHEY and CDR2 SMNVEV (reference sequence). V trimming: 4 bases; J trimming: 6 bases; junction bases outside the gene matches: 7. The CDR3 length is 15 residues. The CDR3 DNA sequence: TGTGCCAGCAGTTCTCGCTCGGGACAGGGGGCCGAGCAGTACTTC. It specifies CASSSRSGQGAEQYF.

This chain joins TRBV27 and TRBJ1-6; D is perhaps TRBD1 (6 bases). This CDR3 contains 12 residues. Deletions cut 5 bases from V and 12 bases from J, with 11 bases between. The germline CDR1 and CDR2 sequences are MNHEY and SMNVEV (reference sequence). Here the CDR3 DNA reads TGTGCCAGCAGTGCCAGAGGGGGACCCCTCCACTTT. It encodes CASSARGGPLHF.

The CDR3 bases are TGTGCCAGCAGGGGATTGGAAGGGGGAGATTGGGCCAAAAACATTCAGTACTTC. It translates to CASRGLEGGDWAKNIQYF. The chain employs TRBV2 and TRBJ2-4, with a possible D match to TRBD1 (6 bases). Germline values: CDR1 SNHLY, CDR2 FYNNEI. This CDR3 spans 18 amino acids. Trimming removed 6 bases from V and 1 base from J, with 22 bases in between.

The chain links TRBV10-2 to TRBJ2-7; TRBD1 aligns across 9 bases. V lost 3 bases and J lost 2; bases outside the gene matches: 5. CDR1 is WSHSY and CDR2 is SAAADI in the germline V gene. This CDR3 region has 15 residues. The CDR3 coding sequence is TGCGCCAGCAGTGATGCCGGGACAGGGACCTACGAGCAGTACTTC. Encoded protein: CASSDAGTGTYEQYF.

The V call is TRBV10-2, the J call TRBJ1-5; no reliable D call. V lost 6 bases to trimming and J lost 1 base, with 4 bases between them. CDR3 length: 12 amino acids. The germline CDR1 and CDR2 sequences are WSHSY and SAAADI. The CDR3 loop is CASRQSNQPQHF. CDR3 in DNA: TGCGCCAGCAGACAAAGCAATCAGCCCCAGCATTTT.